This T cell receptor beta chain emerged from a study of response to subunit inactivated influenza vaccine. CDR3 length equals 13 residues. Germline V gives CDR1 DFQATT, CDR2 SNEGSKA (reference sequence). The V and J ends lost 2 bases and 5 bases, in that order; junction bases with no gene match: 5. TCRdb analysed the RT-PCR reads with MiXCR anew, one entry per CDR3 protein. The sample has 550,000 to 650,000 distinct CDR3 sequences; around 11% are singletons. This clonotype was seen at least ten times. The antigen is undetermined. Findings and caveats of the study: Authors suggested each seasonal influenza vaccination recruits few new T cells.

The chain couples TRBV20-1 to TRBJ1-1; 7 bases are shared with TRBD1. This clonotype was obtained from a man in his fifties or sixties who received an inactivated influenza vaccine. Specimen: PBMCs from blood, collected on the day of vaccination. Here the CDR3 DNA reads TGCAGTGCTAGAACAGGGGTTTATACTGAAGCTTTCTTT. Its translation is CSARTGVYTEAFF.